Listed below are T cell receptor beta chains from one sample, sequenced in a study of long-term antiretroviral therapy in people with HIV. The protocol was immunoSEQ multiplex PCR, while the TCRdb copy is restricted to in-frame clones and leaves out a portion. The sample records roughly 45,000 clones, approximately 79% being singletons. Sequenced here: unsorted PBMCs, sampled 0.8 years after starting antiretroviral therapy. All receptors come from a woman between 18 and 30 years old with HIV. CDR3s include the opening cysteine and the closing phenylalanine or tryptophan.

V gene	J gene	CDR3 protein
TRBV5-4	TRBJ1-1	CASSLWNTEAFF
TRBV7-3	TRBJ2-5	CASSLSREETQYF
TRBV19	TRBJ2-7	CASSIMSAGHEQYF
TRBV19	TRBJ1-5	CASSIRGSNQPQHF
TRBV6-5	TRBJ2-2	CASSWDGELFF
TRBV7-3	TRBJ2-7	CASSFGSGGFSYEQYF
TRBV7-9	TRBJ2-3	CASSLLAGGPDTQYF
TRBV29-1	TRBJ2-2	CSVDATGSAGELFF
TRBV7-9	TRBJ1-2	CASSPESASTNYGYTF
TRBV19	TRBJ2-7	CASSIDATSYEQYF
TRBV7-8	TRBJ2-7	CASSLGSRLTGSEQYF
TRBV11-2	TRBJ2-1	CASSRPGFAYNEQFF
TRBV25-1	TRBJ2-5	CASSFLRTEETQYF
TRBV4-1	TRBJ1-4	CASSQVLTGSREKLFF
TRBV28	TRBJ2-1	CASSLELRDRVYNEQFF
TRBV5-1	TRBJ2-2	CASSPRQSGTGELFF
TRBV6-6	TRBJ2-5	CASSYSVGGQETQYF
TRBV5-1	TRBJ2-5	CASSVGGDSVETQYF
TRBV5-6	TRBJ2-7	CASSLYSGLTEQYF
TRBV5-6	TRBJ2-7	CASSFGAGGYEQYF
TRBV6-5	TRBJ2-5	CASSYWAGRGTQYF
TRBV11-2	TRBJ1-2	CASSLDRVGGYTF
TRBV11-3	TRBJ2-3	CASSLTSGSTDTQYF
TRBV6-7	TRBJ1-2	CASSYSQGLYGYTF
TRBV5-6	TRBJ2-7	CASSTAGDGKEQYF
TRBV4-1	TRBJ2-5	CASSQEGSETQYF
TRBV5-1	TRBJ2-3	CASSLERGGTDTQYF
TRBV4-2	TRBJ1-2	CASSLRGQGAHGYTF
TRBV28	TRBJ1-5	CASSFSQPQHF
TRBV29-1	TRBJ2-1	CSVHGGGYNEQFF
TRBV15	TRBJ1-2	CATSRGQPGYTF
TRBV27	TRBJ2-7	CASSGGAGGYEQYF
TRBV14	TRBJ1-1	CASSQAMTGTEAFF